This T cell receptor (beta chain) was sequenced during a study of long-term antiretroviral therapy in people with HIV. Study findings and constraints: Dominance of pre-ART expanded clones persisted, fluctuating and often declining after ART. Although diversity increased after ART, it remained lower than in transplant donor controls.

They ran version v3.0 of the immunoSEQ assay at survey level. Per-sample targets for sequencing were roughly 35,000-50,000 T-cell genomes. Profiled with immunoSEQ multiplex PCR; TCRdb holds only in-frame clones, not every one. The sample has over 25,000 clones; roughly 86% are singletons. Remarks on this clone: Its antigen is unknown.

The receptor comes from a woman aged 25 to 39 with HIV. The sample consisted of unsorted PBMCs, taken 0.8 years after starting antiretroviral therapy.

CDR3 nucleotide sequence: TGCGCCAGCAGTCCCCCGGACAAACATGAGCAGTTCTTC. It codes for CASSPPDKHEQFF. This sequence joins TRBV23-1 and TRBJ2-1; tentative D call: TRBD1 (5 bases). TRBV23-1 is classed as an ORF, of uncertain function. CDR3 length: 13 amino acids. V was cut by 4 bases and J by 8 bases, with 12 bases left in between.